Presented here are 3 T cell receptor beta chains from one specimen sequenced in a study of blood T cells in healthy people across ages. A J-beta primer mix and a sample-barcoded 5' primer were used in a second PCR of about 7 to 11 cycles. TCRdb redid the calling of the 5' RACE reads with MiXCR, one entry per CDR3 protein. The sample comprises more than 500,000 distinct CDR3 sequences, about 26% of which are singletons, and approximately 3.6% rests with the top ten. These same records also appear under a second study, on T cells of mothers and their children.

What was sequenced was blood. The receptors derive from a boy between 2 and 15 years old in good health.

The V call is TRBV6-2 or TRBV6-3, the J call TRBJ2-1; D remains unclear. The V gene lost 2 bases and the J gene lost 4 bases, with 24 bases spanning the gap. The CDR3 spans 19 residues. Per the germline V gene, CDR1 is MNHEY and CDR2 is SVGEGT. The CDR3 spells CASSYVPLIRDYKYNEQFF. The CDR3 DNA follows: TGTGCCAGCAGTTACGTCCCCCTAATCCGAGATTATAAGTACAATGAGCAGTTCTTC.

This clonotype was counted between two and nine times. The chain has TRBV29-1 and TRBJ1-1; possible D gene TRBD1, 6 bases. V dropped 5 bases and J dropped 5 bases, with 12 bases sitting between them. This CDR3 has 12 amino acids. Germline CDR1 is SQVTM and CDR2 is ANQGSEA. CDR3 bases: TGCAGCGTTACCGAGGGGGGAACTGAAGCTTTCTTT. It yields the protein CSVTEGGTEAFF. Together with reference TRBV29-1 and TRBJ1-1, the CDR3 gives the full variable domain: SAVISQKPSRDICQRGTSLTIQCQVDSQVTMMFWYRQQPGQSLTLIATANQGSEATYESGFVIDKFPISRPNLTFSTLTVSNMSPEDSSIYLCSVTEGGTEAFFGQGTRLTVV.

This clonotype was detected only a few times. The chain is built from TRBV7-9 and TRBJ2-4; TRBD1 agrees at 7 bases. V gave up 5 bases and J gave up 0 bases; unmatched junction bases: 4. This CDR3 region has 15 residues. Germline-derived CDR1 and CDR2 are SEHNR and FQNEAQ (reference sequence). CDR3 sequence reads: CASSPDRLAKNIQYF. The CDR3 bases are TGTGCCAGCAGCCCGGACAGGCTAGCCAAAAACATTCAGTACTTC.